Listed here are 28 T cell receptor beta chains from one sample, sequenced in a study of cytomegalovirus exposure and HLA in healthy donors (dated by TCRdb to 2017 to 2019). Libraries were made using the immunoSEQ multiplex PCR assay. Drawn from immuneACCESS, this table holds only the in-frame rearrangements with V and J called that TCRdb kept. Clones are partly lost; checked studies trace under half to an unresolved V gene and leave the rest unexplained. The sample table records roughly 86,000 clones; 90% to 96% of these occur just once. 1.6% of the sample is taken by the ten largest. Source material: PBMCs. These receptor sequences come from a man younger than 35 in good health and CMV-seropositive.

Notes on this clone: Relative to the germline gene, one junction end is altered; a read error may explain this. CDR3 protein: CASTQKREGTEAFF. In DNA form, the CDR3 reads TGCGCCAGCACCCAAAAGAGGGAGGGCACTGAAGCTTTCTTT. V and J are TRBV4-1 and TRBJ1-1; D uncertain. This CDR3 is built from 14 residues. In germline, CDR1 is MGHRA, CDR2 YSYEKL.

The chain recombines TRBV29-1 with TRBJ2-3; D might be TRBD2 (5 bases). This CDR3 has 13 residues. Per the germline V gene, CDR1 is SQVTM and CDR2 is ANQGSEA. Trimming removed 2 bases from V and 2 bases from J, with 8 bases in between. This CDR3 is CSVEWESTDTQYF. CDR3 in DNA: TGCAGCGTTGAATGGGAGTCCACAGATACGCAGTATTTT.

The chain is built from TRBV21-1 and TRBJ1-2; TRBD1, the table's D call, lacks a check against the DNA. TRBV21-1 is described as a pseudogene. This CDR3 has 15 amino acids. The CDR3 bases are TGTGCCAGCAGCAAAGCAGATGGGCTCTACTATGGCTACACCTTC. Its protein product is CASSKADGLYYGYTF.

The chain joins TRBV27 to TRBJ2-1; possible D gene TRBD2, 6 bases. The CDR3 extends over 12 amino acids. Between the trimmed V and J ends, which lost 3 bases and 10 bases, there was a span of 10 bases. Germline V lookup: CDR1 MNHEY, CDR2 SMNVEV (reference sequence). The CDR3 here is CASSFWGDEQFF. The CDR3 DNA follows: TGTGCCAGCAGTTTTTGGGGGGACGAGCAGTTCTTC.

The chain links TRBV5-1 to TRBJ1-1; the match to TRBD1 covers 8 bases. The CDR3 is made up of 16 amino acids. Germline CDR1 is SGHRS and CDR2 is YFSETQ. The V and J ends lost 4 bases and 3 bases, in that order; junction bases with no gene match: 11. As DNA, the CDR3 is TGCGCCAGCAGCCCAACGACAGGGGCTCAGCACACTGAAGCTTTCTTT. Residues: CASSPTTGAQHTEAFF. The full variable domain, its missing parts supplied by reference TRBV5-1 and TRBJ1-1, is KAGVTQTPRYLIKTRGQQVTLSCSPISGHRSVSWYQQTPGQGLQFLFEYFSETQRNKGNFPGRFSGRQFSNSRSEMNVSTLELGDSALYLCASSPTTGAQHTEAFFGQGTRLTVV.

This clone was picked up one time. This rearrangement joins TRBV5-4 to TRBJ2-1; 11 bases line up with TRBD2. The J segment lost 6 bases and the V segment lost 4 bases, leaving 6 bases of the junction unmatched. The CDR3 runs 15 residues. Germline assignment: CDR1 SGHNT and CDR2 YYREEE (reference sequence). CDR3 nucleotides: TGTGCCAGCAGCCCAGAGGGACTAGCGGTCAATGAGCAGTTCTTC. Residues: CASSPEGLAVNEQFF. Drawing the rest from reference TRBV5-4 and TRBJ2-1, the complete variable domain is ETGVTQSPTHLIKTRGQQVTLRCSSQSGHNTVSWYQQALGQGPQFIFQYYREEENGRGNFPPRFSGLQFPNYSSELNVNALELDDSALYLCASSPEGLAVNEQFFGPGTRLTVL.

This clone was seen at least ten times. The V gene is TRBV10-1, the J gene TRBJ2-2, with 7 positions matching TRBD2. Trimming cost V 2 bases and J 4 bases; bases outside gene matches: 10. The CDR3 runs to 17 residues. Germline V gene lookup returns CDR1 WNHNN and CDR2 SYGVQD (reference sequence). CDR3 sequence reads: CASSETPGGPGTGELFF. The DNA for the CDR3 is TGCGCCAGCAGTGAGACCCCGGGAGGACCGGGCACCGGGGAGCTGTTTTTT.

The chain employs TRBV4-1 and TRBJ2-5; D not resolved. This CDR3 region has 13 residues. Germline V gives CDR1 MGHRA, CDR2 YSYEKL. With 3 bases removed from V and 2 bases from J, the gap between germline ends came to 7 bases. The CDR3 loop reads CASSHAVQETQYF. The CDR3 bases are TGCGCCAGCAGCCATGCAGTTCAAGAGACCCAGTACTTC.

This rearrangement joins TRBV18 to TRBJ1-5; D ambiguous. V lost 3 bases and J 4 bases, leaving 4 bases between the germline ends. Germline loops: CDR1 KGHSH, CDR2 LQKENI. There are 12 residues in the CDR3. The CDR3, as DNA: TGTGCCAGCTCACCCACAAATCAGCCCCAGCATTTT. Translation: CASSPTNQPQHF.

CDR3 sequence (DNA): TGTGCCAGCAATTCTGGGACAGATAATCAGCCCCAGCATTTT. Protein sequence: CASNSGTDNQPQHF. The chain has TRBV2 and TRBJ1-5; TRBD1 agrees at 7 bases. The length of the CDR3 is 14 residues. Trimming removed 7 bases from V and 4 bases from J; junction bases left unmatched: 7. Germline V lookup: CDR1 SNHLY, CDR2 FYNNEI.

The chain recombines TRBV18 with TRBJ2-7; D gene unclear. The length of the CDR3 is 13 residues. Germline CDR1 KGHSH, CDR2 LQKENI. Deletions cut 2 bases from V and 0 bases from J, with 5 bases between. The CDR3 DNA sequence: TGTGCCAGCTCACCAGGCAACTCCTACGAGCAGTACTTC. This translates into CASSPGNSYEQYF.

The chain employs TRBV27 and TRBJ1-3, with D uncertain. Germline V gene lookup returns CDR1 MNHEY and CDR2 SMNVEV (reference sequence). V lost 7 bases and J lost 0, with 10 bases in between. The CDR3 has 14 amino acids. CDR3 bases: TGTGCCAGCAAGCCCGGGGTCTCTGGAAACACCATATATTTT. It translates to CASKPGVSGNTIYF.

The rearrangement links TRBV4-1 to TRBJ1-2; tentative D call: TRBD1 (6 bases). CDR3 length equals 16 residues. CDR1 and CDR2 from the germline V gene are MGHRA and YSYEKL. V shed 0 bases and J shed 4 bases, with 15 bases lying between them. The CDR3, as DNA: TGCGCCAGCAGCCAAGAGAGGGGGGGGAGCGGCTATGGCTACACCTTC. Residues: CASSQERGGSGYGYTF.

The chain has TRBV19 and TRBJ2-4, with 8 bases fitting TRBD2. Per the germline V gene, CDR1 is LNHDA and CDR2 is SQIVND (reference sequence). After removal of 3 bases from V and 14 bases from J, the junction contained 9 bases not matched to a gene. There are 13 residues in the CDR3. In DNA form, the CDR3 reads TGTGCCAGTAGTATCTCGGCTCGGGAGGGCAAGTACTTC. It translates to CASSISAREGKYF.

The rearrangement joins TRBV11-1 to TRBJ2-7; 15 bases are a match to TRBD2. Trimming took 5 bases from V and 4 from J; bases not matched to a gene: 6. Germline V gene lookup returns CDR1 SGHAT and CDR2 FQDESV (reference sequence). The CDR3 is 16 amino acids. The CDR3 is CASSPEGTSGRYEQYF. CDR3 in DNA: TGTGCCAGCAGCCCCGAAGGGACTAGCGGGAGGTACGAGCAGTACTTC.

The rearrangement links TRBV4-1 to TRBJ2-2, with 12 bases lining up with TRBD2. The CDR3 consists of 16 residues. Germline V gene sequence: CDR1 MGHRA, CDR2 YSYEKL. V was pared by 1 base and J by 13 bases, with 10 bases of the junction left unmatched. The CDR3 sequence: CASSQVALAGGGGLFF. CDR3 nucleotides: TGCGCCAGCAGCCAAGTTGCGCTAGCGGGAGGGGGCGGGCTGTTTTTT.

V is TRBV5-6 and J is TRBJ1-1, with D unresolved. The V end was cut by 3 bases, the J end by 0 bases, with 12 bases between. Per germline, CDR1 SGHDT and CDR2 YYEEEE. The CDR3 covers 15 residues. The CDR3 reads CASSYLELMNTEAFF. Written as DNA, the CDR3 is TGTGCCAGCAGCTACCTAGAGCTCATGAACACTGAAGCTTTCTTT.

This rearrangement joins TRBV4-1 to TRBJ2-1, with 7 bases fitting TRBD2. Trimming took 1 base from V and 8 from J; bases not matched to a gene: 8. This CDR3 has 15 residues. Germline CDR1 and CDR2: MGHRA and YSYEKL. In DNA form, the CDR3 reads TGCGCCAGCAGCCAAGTCATGTGGGGGAGGGATGAGCAGTTCTTC. It codes for CASSQVMWGRDEQFF.

The gene calls are TRBV7-8 and TRBJ1-1; D possibly corresponds to TRBD1 (6 bases). Germline-derived CDR1 and CDR2 are SGHVS and FQNEAQ. The CDR3 totals 14 residues. Trimming left V 4 bases short and J 6 bases short, with 15 bases between. In DNA form, the CDR3 reads TGTGCCAGCAGCTCGATGGGGAAGGGGGCTGAAGCTTTCTTT. This codes for CASSSMGKGAEAFF.

The genes are TRBV7-8 and TRBJ2-2, with 11 bases matching TRBD2. Trimming took 5 bases from V and 1 from J; bases not matched to a gene: 9. The CDR3 runs 18 residues. The germline V gene has CDR1 SGHVS and CDR2 FQNEAQ. CDR3 sequence (DNA): TGTGCCAGCAGCCCGCGCCCCCTAGCGGGAGGGAACACCGGGGAGCTGTTTTTT. It yields the protein CASSPRPLAGGNTGELFF.

The chain is built from TRBV30 and TRBJ2-2; tentatively, D is TRBD2 (5 bases). Germline loops: CDR1 GTSNPN, CDR2 SVGIG (reference sequence). The V gene lost 3 bases and the J gene lost 5 bases, with 7 bases spanning the gap. CDR3 length: 12 amino acids. The CDR3 nucleotides read TGTGCCTGGAGCCCGGGGACCGGGGAGCTGTTTTTT. Protein sequence: CAWSPGTGELFF.

This clone was observed once. CDR3 bases: TGCGCCAGCAGCCCCTGGGAGGGCCGGGCAAATGAAAAACTGTTTTTT. This gives the protein CASSPWEGRANEKLFF. J is TRBJ1-4 and V is TRBV5-1; unclear D gene. CDR3 size: 16 residues. The germline V and J ends were trimmed by 4 bases and 5 bases, with 18 bases remaining between them. CDR1 and CDR2 from the germline V gene are SGHRS and YFSETQ.

This chain connects TRBV7-2 to TRBJ2-2; 10 bases agree with TRBD1. The CDR3 contains 16 residues. The V gene's germline CDR1 is SGHTA and CDR2 FQGNSA. V gave up 5 bases and J gave up 6 bases; unmatched junction bases: 9. Here the CDR3 DNA reads TGTGCCAGCAGCCCGACCGGGACAGGGGTTTCCGGGGAGCTGTTTTTT. It translates to CASSPTGTGVSGELFF.

The chain couples TRBV28 to TRBJ2-1; D ambiguous. The germline CDR1 and CDR2 sequences are MDHEN and SYDVKM. The V and J ends lost 4 bases and 6 bases respectively, with 13 bases between them. This CDR3 contains 14 residues. Here the CDR3 DNA reads TGTGCCAGCAGTTCCGCCCCCCGCGGCAATGAGCAGTTCTTC. This gives the protein CASSSAPRGNEQFF.

This clone occurred once. The rearrangement joins TRBV4-1 to TRBJ2-2; TRBD2 aligns across 8 bases. J was trimmed by 6 bases and V by 3 bases; bases with no gene match: 12. The CDR3 contains 17 residues. The germline V gene encodes CDR1 MGHRA and CDR2 YSYEKL. The CDR3 here is CASSQGYGASGSGELFF. The DNA for the CDR3 is TGCGCCAGCAGCCAGGGTTATGGGGCTAGCGGGTCCGGGGAGCTGTTTTTT.

CDR3 loop: CASAGPGNGTAYGYTF. The DNA of the CDR3 is TGTGCCAGTGCCGGCCCCGGAAACGGAACAGCCTATGGCTACACCTTC. The chain recombines TRBV7-3 with TRBJ1-2; D not certain. Germline-derived CDR1 and CDR2 are SGHTA and FQGTGA. V was cut by 9 bases and J by 4 bases, with 24 bases left in between. This CDR3 has 16 amino acids.

The rearrangement uses TRBV7-8 and TRBJ2-7; TRBD2 aligns across 13 bases. V dropped 4 bases and J dropped 5; count of bases not matched to a gene: 5. CDR3 length: 15 amino acids. Germline loops: CDR1 SGHVS, CDR2 FQNEAQ. CDR3 sequence reads: CASSSRTSGSHEQYF. CDR3 coding DNA: TGTGCCAGCAGCTCCAGGACTAGCGGGAGCCACGAGCAGTACTTC.

V and J are TRBV5-1 and TRBJ1-1; perhaps TRBD1 as D (6 bases). V lost 2 bases, J lost 3 bases, and 8 bases lay in between. The germline CDR1 and CDR2 sequences are SGHRS and YFSETQ. This CDR3 spans 13 amino acids. The CDR3 DNA reads TGCGCCAGCAGCTTCAGGACAGACACTGAAGCTTTCTTT. Protein product: CASSFRTDTEAFF.